A selection of T cell receptor beta chains follows, all from one sample in a study of PD-1 blockade in classical Hodgkin lymphoma. Method: immunoSEQ multiplex PCR; TCRdb's copy keeps in-frame clones and lacks some. The table has some 150,000 clones, about 81% seen once. Sequenced here: peripheral blood mononuclear cells (PBMCs), sampled before the second cycle of nivolumab. Receptors originate from a human donor with classical Hodgkin lymphoma. Both conserved end residues are part of each CDR3. The D gene is left open where the match is weak. Size values are once, few and many counts, or a class for expanded clones, and some rows have none.

V gene,J gene,clone size,D gene,CDR3 protein,CDR3 DNA
TRBV7-2,TRBJ2-2,-,TRBD2,CASSITGGAGELFF,TGTGCCAGCAGCATTACGGGGGGAGCCGGGGAGCTGTTTTTT
TRBV7-2,TRBJ2-1,-,TRBD2,CASSFVAGANYNEQFF,TGTGCCAGCAGCTTCGTCGCGGGAGCCAATTACAATGAGCAGTTCTTC
TRBV19,TRBJ2-1,-,TRBD2,CASSGTSGYHNEQFF,TGTGCCAGTAGCGGGACTAGCGGGTACCACAATGAGCAGTTCTTC
TRBV5-1,TRBJ2-7,-,TRBD2,CASRPGLAVYYEQYF,TGCGCCAGCAGACCGGGACTAGCGGTATACTACGAGCAGTACTTC
TRBV2,TRBJ1-2,-,-,CASSVFPPVYGYTF,TGTGCCAGCAGTGTGTTCCCACCGGTCTATGGCTACACCTTC
TRBV10-3,TRBJ2-4,-,-,CAISEEQNIQYF,TGTGCCATCAGTGAGGAGCAAAACATTCAGTACTTC
TRBV5-1,TRBJ2-5,-,-,CLSSLGPQETQYF,TGCCTCAGCAGTTTAGGACCCCAAGAGACCCAGTACTTC
TRBV19,TRBJ2-3,-,-,CASSWGRTDTQYF,TGTGCCAGTAGCTGGGGACGCACAGATACGCAGTATTTT
TRBV30,TRBJ2-1,-,-,CAWSRVSDQFF,TGTGCCTGGAGTCGCGTATCGGATCAGTTCTTC
TRBV7-2,TRBJ1-2,-,-,CASSQAGKYGYTF,TGTGCCAGCAGCCAAGCAGGGAAATATGGCTACACCTTC
TRBV6-6,TRBJ1-1,few,-,CAVQTARTEAFF,TGTGCCGTACAAACAGCTCGCACTGAAGCTTTCTTT
TRBV18,TRBJ1-4,-,TRBD1,CASSPRRTGGETNEKLFF,TGTGCCAGCTCACCACGCAGGACAGGGGGCGAGACTAATGAAAAACTGTTTTTT
TRBV7-2,TRBJ1-3,-,TRBD1,CASSLGGGGNTIYF,TGTGCCAGCAGCTTAGGAGGGGGCGGAAACACCATATATTTT
TRBV9,TRBJ2-5,-,-,CASSVAEAQETQYF,TGTGCCAGCAGCGTAGCGGAAGCTCAAGAGACCCAGTACTTC
TRBV7-6,TRBJ2-7,few,-,CASSNYRVPSYEQYF,TGTGCCAGCAGCAACTACAGGGTCCCGAGCTACGAGCAGTACTTC
TRBV9,TRBJ1-6,-,TRBD1,CASSALQGGDSPLHF,TGTGCCAGCAGCGCCCTACAGGGGGGGGATTCACCCCTCCACTTT
TRBV19,TRBJ1-1,-,TRBD1,CASNRQGVGTEAFF,TGTGCCAGTAATCGACAGGGGGTGGGCACTGAAGCTTTCTTT
TRBV30,TRBJ1-1,-,-,CAWSVLSQSTNTEAFF,TGTGCCTGGAGTGTACTTAGTCAGTCTACGAACACTGAAGCTTTCTTT
TRBV11-2,TRBJ1-2,few,-,CASSSGGYGYTF,TGTGCCAGCAGTTCTGGCGGCTATGGCTACACCTTC
TRBV4-1,TRBJ2-6,once,-,CASRGRLSGANVLTF,TGCGCCAGCAGAGGTCGGCTCTCTGGGGCCAACGTCCTGACTTTC
TRBV10-3,TRBJ2-3,-,-,CAIRGGQTDTQYF,TGTGCCATCAGAGGGGGGCAGACAGATACGCAGTATTTT
TRBV28,TRBJ1-2,-,-,CASSTLNPGAYGYTF,TGTGCCAGCAGCACCCTCAACCCGGGCGCCTATGGCTACACCTTC
TRBV28,TRBJ1-2,few,-,CASSPGSNYGYTF,TGTGCCAGCAGTCCCGGAAGTAACTATGGCTACACCTTC
TRBV9,TRBJ2-3,-,TRBD2,CASSVFASLAGGSRSDTQYF,TGTGCCAGCAGCGTATTCGCCTCTTTAGCGGGAGGATCCAGATCCGATACGCAGTATTTT
TRBV5-4,TRBJ2-3,-,-,CASSEKGGTDTQYF,TGTGCCAGCAGCGAAAAGGGCGGTACAGATACGCAGTATTTT
TRBV18,TRBJ1-1,-,TRBD1,CASSPLGQVNTEAFF,TGTGCCAGCTCACCTTTGGGACAGGTGAACACTGAAGCTTTCTTT
TRBV28,TRBJ1-6,-,-,CASKGDLNSPLHF,TGTGCCAGCAAGGGGGACCTTAATTCACCCCTCCACTTT
TRBV7-2,TRBJ1-3,-,TRBD1,CASSLDRGLGNTIYF,TGTGCCAGCAGCTTAGACAGGGGGCTTGGAAACACCATATATTTT
TRBV25-1,TRBJ1-2,-,TRBD1,CASSETGTGRYGYTF,TGTGCCAGCAGTGAGACCGGGACAGGGAGGTATGGCTACACCTTC
TRBV15,TRBJ1-2,-,-,CATSPGGLGGFYGYTF,TGTGCCACCAGCCCAGGTGGGCTTGGGGGGTTCTATGGCTACACCTTC
TRBV5-4,TRBJ2-7,-,TRBD2,CASSFVASGRGDDEQYF,TGTGCCAGCAGCTTCGTGGCTAGCGGGAGAGGGGACGACGAGCAGTACTTC
TRBV7-2,TRBJ2-3,-,-,CASSFSLNTQYF,TGTGCCAGCAGCTTTTCCCTAAATACGCAGTATTTT
TRBV7-8,TRBJ1-1,-,-,CASSPLGGRVNTEAFF,TGTGCCAGCAGTCCCTTAGGCGGCAGAGTAAACACTGAAGCTTTCTTT
TRBV21-1,TRBJ1-2,-,-,CASSKTVQGQGYTF,TGTGCCAGCAGCAAAACGGTACAGGGTCAAGGCTACACCTTC
TRBV10-3,TRBJ2-5,-,TRBD2,CAISEASGGLEETQYF,TGTGCCATCAGTGAGGCTAGCGGGGGGCTCGAAGAGACCCAGTACTTC
TRBV7-8,TRBJ1-5,-,-,CASSLVGLSQPQHF,TGTGCCAGCAGCTTAGTTGGTTTGAGCCAGCCCCAGCATTTT
TRBV30,TRBJ1-1,few,-,CAWESQLNTEAFF,TGTGCCTGGGAATCCCAGTTGAACACTGAAGCTTTCTTT
TRBV6-5,TRBJ1-6,few,-,CASSSQGGTPLHF,TGTGCCAGCAGTTCACAGGGAGGGACACCCCTCCACTTT
TRBV7-9,TRBJ1-5,few,-,CAVSQGFSQPQHF,TGTGCCGTATCTCAGGGTTTTAGTCAGCCCCAGCATTTT
TRBV11-3,TRBJ2-1,-,-,CASSFGAGKTYNEQFF,TGTGCCAGCAGCTTCGGGGCGGGGAAGACCTACAATGAGCAGTTCTTC
TRBV18,TRBJ2-7,-,-,CATRLGGGDEQYF,TGTGCCACTCGCCTAGGGGGAGGGGACGAGCAGTACTTC
TRBV7-8,TRBJ2-3,-,-,CASSPTRSGDTQYF,TGTGCCAGCAGCCCAACTAGGTCTGGAGATACGCAGTATTTT
TRBV9,TRBJ2-1,-,-,CASSVAGGIVYEQFF,TGTGCCAGCAGCGTAGCAGGAGGGATAGTCTATGAGCAGTTCTTC
TRBV11-2,TRBJ1-4,many,-,CASSSYRENEKLFF,TGTGCCAGCAGCTCGTACAGGGAGAATGAAAAACTGTTTTTT
TRBV2,TRBJ2-3,-,TRBD1,CASSEALGGQGTDTQYF,TGTGCCAGCAGTGAAGCGCTTGGAGGACAGGGAACAGATACGCAGTATTTT
TRBV6-5,TRBJ1-6,-,-,CASSYRGIPPLHF,TGTGCCAGCAGTTACAGGGGGATACCACCCCTCCACTTT
TRBV6-5,TRBJ1-1,-,-,CASRRTLYTEAFF,TGTGCCAGCAGGCGGACACTCTACACTGAAGCTTTCTTT
TRBV2,TRBJ1-5,-,-,CASSVSRRSNQPQHF,TGTGCCAGCAGTGTCAGTAGAAGGAGCAATCAGCCCCAGCATTTT
TRBV18,TRBJ2-7,-,TRBD1,CASSPEGARYEQYF,TGTGCCAGCTCACCCGAGGGGGCGCGCTACGAGCAGTACTTC
TRBV29-1,TRBJ2-3,-,-,CSVLTSGFLTDTQYF,TGCAGCGTTTTAACCTCAGGTTTCCTCACAGATACGCAGTATTTT
TRBV5-1,TRBJ2-1,-,TRBD2,CASSWGTSGRGYNEQFF,TGCGCCAGCAGCTGGGGGACTAGCGGGAGGGGATACAATGAGCAGTTCTTC
TRBV2,TRBJ1-5,once,TRBD1,CASSDGDRAQPQHF,TGTGCCAGCAGTGACGGGGACAGGGCACAGCCCCAGCATTTT
TRBV10-3,TRBJ2-3,-,-,CAIRSPDTQYF,TGTGCCATCAGGAGCCCAGATACGCAGTATTTT
TRBV10-3,TRBJ1-4,-,-,CAISESVGSANEKLFF,TGTGCCATCAGTGAGTCCGTTGGCAGCGCGAATGAAAAACTGTTTTTT
TRBV6-5,TRBJ2-7,-,-,CASSYGPNTYEQYF,TGTGCCAGCAGCTACGGCCCTAATACCTACGAGCAGTACTTC
TRBV5-6,TRBJ2-5,-,-,CASSLQETQYF,TGTGCCAGCAGCTTACAAGAGACCCAGTACTTC
TRBV10-3,TRBJ1-2,-,-,CAISGDTDGYTF,TGTGCCATCAGTGGGGACACAGATGGCTACACCTTC